This entry lists 19 T cell receptor beta chains sequenced from one sample in a study of blood T cell repertoires in COVID-19. TCRdb's table, derived via immunoSEQ multiplex PCR, lists solely in-frame clones and lacks some. The repertoire holds about 170,000 clones, roughly 93% seen once, with 4.5% to 5% in the top ten. Input material: peripheral blood. These receptors came from a man in his late teens or twenties with COVID-19, enrolled during active disease.

This chain connects TRBV5-5 to TRBJ1-2; the match to TRBD1 covers 8 bases. Germline CDR1 reads SGHKS; CDR2 reads YYEKEE (reference sequence). J was trimmed by 2 bases and V by 4 bases; bases with no gene match: 16. The CDR3 spans 18 residues. CDR3 nucleotide sequence: TGTGCCAGCAGCCCGGGACAGGCGAACCCCATGATGAACTATGGCTACACCTTC. Its protein product is CASSPGQANPMMNYGYTF.

The gene calls are TRBV27 and TRBJ2-3; 10 bases line up with TRBD1. With 6 bases clipped from V and 2 bases from J, the junction kept 5 bases outside the gene matches. There are 15 residues in the CDR3. Germline lookup yields CDR1 MNHEY and CDR2 SMNVEV (reference sequence). The CDR3 sequence: CASRGTGAYTDTQYF. The DNA for the CDR3 is TGTGCCAGCAGGGGGACAGGGGCCTACACAGATACGCAGTATTTT.

This clone was counted once. The gene calls are TRBV9 and TRBJ2-6; 7 positions match TRBD1. The ends lost 4 bases at V and 0 bases at J; junction bases unmatched: 7. The CDR3 has 17 amino acids. From germline, CDR1 is SGDLS and CDR2 YYNGEE. The DNA for the CDR3 is TGTGCCAGCAGCATACCGACAGGGAGCTCTGGGGCCAACGTCCTGACTTTC. Protein: CASSIPTGSSGANVLTF.

This chain joins TRBV27 and TRBJ2-5, with 9 positions matching TRBD1. V gave up 2 bases and J gave up 2 bases; unmatched junction bases: 3. This CDR3 region has 15 residues. Per the germline V gene, CDR1 is MNHEY and CDR2 is SMNVEV (reference sequence). The CDR3 DNA reads TGTGCCAGCAGTTTAACGGACAGGGGACAAGAGACCCAGTACTTC. It yields the protein CASSLTDRGQETQYF.

A remark on this clone: At one of its ends the junction is not consistent with the germline gene, which may arise from a read error. The V and J genes are TRBV10-3 and TRBJ2-7, with a tentative D call TRBD1 (5 bases). Germline V CDR1 and CDR2: ENHRY, SYGVKD. The CDR3 extends over 13 amino acids. Written as DNA, the CDR3 is TGTGCCAGCAGTGCAGGGCGTGACTACGAGCAGTACTTC. Translating it yields CASSAGRDYEQYF.

This rearrangement joins TRBV28 to TRBJ2-1, with 7 bases that match TRBD2. J gave up 0 bases and V 7 bases, and 12 bases lay outside the gene matches. The CDR3 has 17 amino acids. Per the germline V gene, CDR1 is MDHEN and CDR2 is SYDVKM. CDR3 DNA sequence: TGTGCCAGCATCCCCCCGGGGGAGGGCGTCTCCTACAATGAGCAGTTCTTC. This sequence encodes CASIPPGEGVSYNEQFF. The whole variable domain, remainder taken from reference TRBV28 and TRBJ2-1, is DVKVTQSSRYLVKRTGEKVFLECVQDMDHENMFWYRQDPGLGLRLIYFSYDVKMKEKGDIPEGYSVSREKKERFSLILESASTNQTSMYLCASIPPGEGVSYNEQFFGPGTRLTVL.

This clone has only one observation. The genes are TRBV5-8 and TRBJ2-1, with D perhaps matching TRBD2 (5 bases). This CDR3 has 15 residues. Trimming left V 7 bases short and J 2 bases short, with 16 bases between. Per the germline V gene, CDR1 is SGHTS and CDR2 is YDEGEE. In DNA, the CDR3 is TGTGCCAGCTTGGGGAGAGTCTGGACCTACAATGAGCAGTTCTTC. Translation: CASLGRVWTYNEQFF. The whole variable domain, remainder taken from reference TRBV5-8 and TRBJ2-1, is EAGVTQSPTHLIKTRGQQATLRCSPISGHTSVYWYQQALGLGLQFLLWYDEGEERNRGNFPPRFSGRQFPNYSSELNVNALELEDSALYLCASLGRVWTYNEQFFGPGTRLTVL.

This chain links TRBV30 with TRBJ1-5, with TRBD1 as a possible D gene (5 bases). Germline V CDR1 and CDR2: GTSNPN, SVGIG (reference sequence). The CDR3 sequence is 14 residues long. V lost 4 bases and J 4 bases, leaving 14 bases between the germline ends. The CDR3 bases are TGTGCCTGGAATTCGGTCCGGGGGAATCAGCCCCAGCATTTT. Protein sequence: CAWNSVRGNQPQHF.

The chain recombines TRBV6-1 with TRBJ2-7; 8 bases map to TRBD1. Germline assignment: CDR1 MNHNS and CDR2 SASEGT. The junction had 6 bases not matched to a gene; V was cut back by 2 bases and J by 3 bases. The CDR3 covers 15 residues. This CDR3 is CASSESHDRGYEQYF. The CDR3 region has the DNA TGTGCCAGCAGTGAAAGTCACGACAGGGGCTACGAGCAGTACTTC.

In regard to this clone: A read error is likely, as this CDR3 ends without the conserved phenylalanine or tryptophan. It is unclear where the CDR3 begins or ends on the DNA, so no DNA is shown, and the CDR3 is as TCRdb lists it. V and J are TRBV27 and TRBJ1-4; TRBD1, the table's D call, lacks a check against the DNA. CDR1 is MNHEY, CDR2 SMNVEV, per germline (reference sequence). The CDR3 sequence runs 11 residues, both termini included. The CDR3 spells CASSRTRGPRE.

V and J are TRBV19 and TRBJ2-2, with unresolved D. Germline V gives CDR1 LNHDA, CDR2 SQIVND (reference sequence). The V gene lost 3 bases and the J gene lost 5 bases, with 4 bases spanning the gap. This CDR3 is built from 12 residues. CDR3 region: CASSIGTGELFF. The CDR3 DNA reads TGTGCCAGTAGTATCGGGACCGGGGAGCTGTTTTTT.

The V gene is TRBV28, the J gene TRBJ2-5; 7 nucleotides agree with TRBD1. This CDR3 is 15 amino acids long. Unmatched junction bases numbered 9, after V lost 6 bases and J lost 2 bases. CDR1 and CDR2 from the germline V gene are MDHEN and SYDVKM. The chain's CDR3 is CASSLTRDRQETQYF. The CDR3 coding sequence is TGTGCCAGCAGCCTAACACGGGACAGACAAGAGACCCAGTACTTC. Based on the CDR3 plus reference TRBV28 and TRBJ2-5, the full variable domain is DVKVTQSSRYLVKRTGEKVFLECVQDMDHENMFWYRQDPGLGLRLIYFSYDVKMKEKGDIPEGYSVSREKKERFSLILESASTNQTSMYLCASSLTRDRQETQYFGPGTRLLVL.

The chain has TRBV5-6 and TRBJ2-7; 9 bases align to TRBD1. Germline V gives CDR1 SGHDT, CDR2 YYEEEE. The CDR3 sequence is 15 residues long. V lost 4 bases, J lost 0 bases, and 5 bases stayed unmatched. CDR3 coding DNA: TGTGCCAGCAGCCCTGGGGGACAGGGCTCCTACGAGCAGTACTTC. It translates to CASSPGGQGSYEQYF.

The rearrangement joins TRBV3-1 (or the pseudogene TRBV3-2) to TRBJ2-1; 9 nucleotides agree with TRBD2. Germline trimming cut 1 base from V and 8 bases from J; bases unmatched to any gene: 6. The germline V gene encodes CDR1 LGHDT and CDR2 YNNKEL (reference sequence). This CDR3 has 15 amino acids. The CDR3 protein is CASSQASGNFDEQFF. The CDR3 nucleotides read TGTGCCAGCAGCCAAGCTAGCGGGAATTTCGATGAGCAGTTCTTC.

The V call is TRBV5-8, the J call TRBJ2-7; no firm D call. CDR1 and CDR2 (germline): SGHTS, YDEGEE. This CDR3 has 11 residues. V lost 4 bases, J lost 4 bases, and 6 bases lay in between. CDR3 in DNA: TGTGCCAGCAGCCCGGTATACGAGCAGTACTTC. Its translation is CASSPVYEQYF. The full variable domain, rest sourced from reference TRBV5-8 and TRBJ2-7, is EAGVTQSPTHLIKTRGQQATLRCSPISGHTSVYWYQQALGLGLQFLLWYDEGEERNRGNFPPRFSGRQFPNYSSELNVNALELEDSALYLCASSPVYEQYFGPGTRLTVT.

V is TRBV12-3 or TRBV12-4 and J is TRBJ2-7, with D unclear. The CDR3 is 12 amino acids. The V end was cut by 7 bases, the J end by 2 bases, with 9 bases between. This CDR3 is CASTASPYEQYF. The CDR3 DNA follows: TGTGCCAGCACCGCGTCGCCCTACGAGCAGTACTTC.

This chain joins TRBV7-2 and TRBJ1-5, with TRBD1 identical over 9 bases. The CDR3 spans 16 residues. The germline V gene has CDR1 SGHTA and CDR2 FQGNSA. V lost 2 bases to trimming and J lost 1 base; unmatched junction nucleotides: 3. The CDR3 DNA is TGTGCCAGCAGCTTACGGACAGGGGACAGCAATCAGCCCCAGCATTTT. This codes for CASSLRTGDSNQPQHF.

The table lists this clone with a count of one. The V call is TRBV18, the J call TRBJ1-1, with D possibly TRBD1 on 5 matching bases. CDR1 KGHSH and CDR2 LQKENI come from the germline V gene. V was cut by 5 bases and J by 1 base, with 11 bases left in between. CDR3 size: 14 residues. Here the CDR3 reads CASSFTQGNTEAFF. In DNA form, the CDR3 reads TGTGCCAGCTCATTCACCCAGGGGAACACTGAAGCTTTCTTT.

The chain joins TRBV27 to TRBJ2-7; 10 bases map to TRBD1. V dropped 5 bases and J dropped 5; count of bases not matched to a gene: 12. This CDR3 has 16 amino acids. Germline V lookup: CDR1 MNHEY, CDR2 SMNVEV (reference sequence). The CDR3 DNA is TGTGCCAGCAGTGATATAGGGGGACAGGGGTTTAACGAGCAGTACTTC. Encoded protein: CASSDIGGQGFNEQYF.